Listed below are T cell receptor beta chains from one sample, sequenced in a study of graft-versus-host responses after intestinal transplantation. Their target antigens are unknown. Profiling relied on immunoSEQ multiplex PCR, and the TCRdb table lists in-frame clones only, not all of them. The sample yields 90,000 to 150,000 clones, roughly 95% seen once. Material: unstimulated CD8+ T cells sorted from spleen or lymph node cells, obtained before intestinal transplant. The receptors shown here come from a human donor who received an intestinal transplant. The conserved cysteine and the conserved F or W are not part of the CDR3 here.

J	V	length	CDR3
TRBJ2-1	TRBV19	15	ASRPSGRERSYNEQF
TRBJ2-7	TRBV6-5	13	ASSGEAGGFYEQY
TRBJ1-3	TRBV28	16	ASSFRINRGDSGNTIY
TRBJ1-2	TRBV9	12	ASSVAPDAYGYT
TRBJ2-5	TRBV6-6	12	ASIHPRGPETQY
TRBJ1-5	TRBV7-9	17	ASSLAARGHSDGYQPQH
TRBJ2-4	TRBV21-1	13	ASSKRGQAKNIQY
TRBJ2-7	TRBV18	13	ASSSFRGSSYEQY
TRBJ1-5	TRBV4-1	13	ASSQDRQGDQPQH
-	TRBV21-1	13	ASSKLDSFSYEQY
TRBJ1-4	TRBV18	14	ASSPLAGQRNEKLF
TRBJ2-7	TRBV25-1	10	ASTTLGVEQY
TRBJ1-1	TRBV27	13	ASSLRGRSNTEAF
TRBJ2-1	TRBV28	11	ASSLTSANEQF
TRBJ2-7	TRBV6-5	13	ASSYGQGLLYEQY
TRBJ1-2	TRBV27	13	ASSLTQQGADGYT
TRBJ1-1	TRBV20-1	9	SARLNTEAF
TRBJ2-1	TRBV18	14	ASSPLPGVPYNEQF
TRBJ2-1	TRBV27	12	ASSLRRSYNEQF
TRBJ1-2	TRBV28	13	ASSLGGGIQYGYT
TRBJ2-1	TRBV4-1	13	ASSQDPSPGNEQF
TRBJ1-1	TRBV9	10	ASSGSGTEAF
TRBJ2-7	TRBV6-6	13	ASSYGAAIHYEQY
TRBJ1-2	TRBV28	12	ASSLQGAGYGYT
TRBJ2-1	TRBV9	13	ASSDHHTGSGEQF
TRBJ2-2	TRBV15	13	ATSRVKQGGPELF
TRBJ1-1	TRBV7-3	11	ASSPSGGTEAF
TRBJ1-1	TRBV30	11	AWIGGPKTEAF
TRBJ1-1	TRBV19	11	ASSIGGATEAF
TRBJ2-7	TRBV9	11	ASSVGLGYEQY
TRBJ2-7	TRBV5-4	13	ASSNTPRGIHEQY
TRBJ2-3	TRBV28	16	ASSPYPSATRLTDTQY
TRBJ2-7	TRBV30	15	AGRGLGASGTSYEQY
TRBJ2-7	TRBV11-2	13	ASSLAGGTGSEQY
TRBJ2-3	TRBV5-1	13	ASRTSGTSTDTQY
TRBJ2-5	TRBV7-6	12	ASSLSGRGETQY
TRBJ2-6	TRBV7-4	13	ASSSSRAGANVLT
TRBJ1-5	TRBV6-1	13	ASSERRNSNQPQH
TRBJ2-1	TRBV19	12	ASSIVSMEREQF
TRBJ2-7	TRBV7-8	13	ASSLEPLRGYEQY
TRBJ1-1	TRBV27	15	ASRDTGTFGQVTEAF
TRBJ2-1	TRBV30	13	AWSGGLLLNNEQF
TRBJ2-7	TRBV7-8	13	ASSAHRGGFYEQY
TRBJ2-2	TRBV4-1	9	ASSQKGELF
TRBJ2-7	TRBV18	13	ASSTTRLNPYEQY
TRBJ1-4	TRBV18	14	ASSDVVWATNEKLF
TRBJ2-7	TRBV4-1	14	ASSQDEREGRDEQY
TRBJ2-7	TRBV13	13	ASSLWSAGGYEQY
TRBJ2-1	TRBV19	12	ASSGGVWDGEQF
TRBJ2-3	TRBV6-5	13	ASSYLAASTDTQY
TRBJ2-5	TRBV30	10	AWSGGSGEQY
TRBJ2-7	TRBV7-8	16	ASSLVGLAGVSSYEQY
TRBJ2-3	TRBV7-2	12	ASSRTLLADTQY